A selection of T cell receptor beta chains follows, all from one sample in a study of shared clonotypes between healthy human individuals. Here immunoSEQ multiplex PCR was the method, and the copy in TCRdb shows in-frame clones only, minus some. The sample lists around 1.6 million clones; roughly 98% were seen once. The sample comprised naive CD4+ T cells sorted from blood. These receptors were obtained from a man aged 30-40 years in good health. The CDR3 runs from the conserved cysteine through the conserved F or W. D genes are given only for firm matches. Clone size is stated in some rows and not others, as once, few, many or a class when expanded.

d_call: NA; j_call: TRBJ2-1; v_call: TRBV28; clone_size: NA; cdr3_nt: TGTGCCAGCAGTTTCACAGGGAGGTTCAATGAGCAGTTCTTC; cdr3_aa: CASSFTGRFNEQFF
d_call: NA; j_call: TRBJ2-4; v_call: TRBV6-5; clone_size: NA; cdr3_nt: TGTGCCAGCGTGGCCAAAGGACCTAAAGGGGTTCAGTACTTC; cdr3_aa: CASVAKGPKGVQYF
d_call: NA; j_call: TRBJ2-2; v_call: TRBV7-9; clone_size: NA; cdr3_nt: TGTGCCAGCAGCTTATATGTGGGAGCGAACACCGGGGAGCTGTTTTTT; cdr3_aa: CASSLYVGANTGELFF
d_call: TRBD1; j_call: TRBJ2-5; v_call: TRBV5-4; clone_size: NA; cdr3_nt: TGTGCCAGCAGCTCCGGGACAGCCTCCCAAGAGACCCAGTACTTC; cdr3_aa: CASSSGTASQETQYF
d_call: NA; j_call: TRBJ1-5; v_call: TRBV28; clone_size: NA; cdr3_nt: TGTGCCAGCAGTTCCAGATTTCCTGGGAGCAATCAGCCCCAGCATTTT; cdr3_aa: CASSSRFPGSNQPQHF
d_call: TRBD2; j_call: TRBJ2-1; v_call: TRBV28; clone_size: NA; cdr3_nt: TGTGCCAGCAGTTTACTAGCGGATAACAATGAGCAGTTCTTC; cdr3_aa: CASSLLADNNEQFF
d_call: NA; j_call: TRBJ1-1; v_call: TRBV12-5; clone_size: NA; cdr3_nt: TGTGCTAGTGGTTTGGTAACTGAAGCTTTCTTT; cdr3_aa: CASGLVTEAFF
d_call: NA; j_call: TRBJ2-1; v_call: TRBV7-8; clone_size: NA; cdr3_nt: TGTGCCAGCTCCCGCAATGAGCAGTTCTTC; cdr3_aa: CASSRNEQFF
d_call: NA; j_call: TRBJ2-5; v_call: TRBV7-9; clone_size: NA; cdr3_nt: TGTGCCAGCAGCTGGCAAGAGACCCAGTACTTC; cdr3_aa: CASSWQETQYF
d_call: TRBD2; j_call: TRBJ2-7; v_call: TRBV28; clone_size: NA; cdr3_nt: TGTGCCAGCAGTTCTAGCGGGAAGGTGCAGTACTTC; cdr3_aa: CASSSSGKVQYF
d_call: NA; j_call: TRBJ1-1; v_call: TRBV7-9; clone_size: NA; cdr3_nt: TGTGCCAGCAGAACCAAGGGACAACCGAACACTGAAGCTTTCTTT; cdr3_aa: CASRTKGQPNTEAFF
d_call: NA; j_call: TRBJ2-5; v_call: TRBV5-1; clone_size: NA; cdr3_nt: TGCGCCAGCAGCTTGGGGAAAGAGACCCAGTACTTC; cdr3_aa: CASSLGKETQYF
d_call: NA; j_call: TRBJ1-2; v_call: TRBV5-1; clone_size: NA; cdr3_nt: TGCGCCAGCAGCTTGGCCGACGTGGGGTCCTATGGCTACACCTTC; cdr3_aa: CASSLADVGSYGYTF
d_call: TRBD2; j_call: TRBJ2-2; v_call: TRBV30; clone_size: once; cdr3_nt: TGTGCCTGGAGTGTATGGGGAATGGCGGGAGGTCGTAGGGAGCTGTTTTTT; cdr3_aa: CAWSVWGMAGGRRELFF
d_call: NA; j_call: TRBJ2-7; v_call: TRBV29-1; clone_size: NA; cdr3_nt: TGCAGCGTCTGGCAGGGGGGGATCGACGAGCAGTACTTC; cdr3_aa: CSVWQGGIDEQYF
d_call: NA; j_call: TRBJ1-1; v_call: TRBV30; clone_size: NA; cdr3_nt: TGTGCCTGGAGTGGATTGATGAACACTGAAGCTTTCTTT; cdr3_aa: CAWSGLMNTEAFF
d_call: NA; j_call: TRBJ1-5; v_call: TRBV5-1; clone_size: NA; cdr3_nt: TGCGCCAGCAGCTGGGCCGGGCAGACAAATAGCAATCAGCCCCAGCATTTT; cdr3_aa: CASSWAGQTNSNQPQHF
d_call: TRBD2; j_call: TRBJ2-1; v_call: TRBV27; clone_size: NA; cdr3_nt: TGTGCCAGCAGTTTATCGCCTAGCGGGACGTTTGTAGCCTCCTACAATGAGCAGTTCTTC; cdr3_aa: CASSLSPSGTFVASYNEQFF
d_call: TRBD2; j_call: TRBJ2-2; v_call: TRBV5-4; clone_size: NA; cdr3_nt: TGTGCCAGCAGCTTGACTAGCGGGAGTCGGGACACCGGGGAGCTGTTTTTT; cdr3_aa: CASSLTSGSRDTGELFF
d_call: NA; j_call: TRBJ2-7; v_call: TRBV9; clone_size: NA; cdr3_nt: TGTGCCAGCAGCGTAGCCTGGGGGGAAGGCTACGAGCAGTACTTC; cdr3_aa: CASSVAWGEGYEQYF
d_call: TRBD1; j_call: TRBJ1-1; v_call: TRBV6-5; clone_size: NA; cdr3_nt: TGTGCCAGCAGTTCCGACAGGGGAAGGAACACTGAAGCTTTCTTT; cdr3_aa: CASSSDRGRNTEAFF
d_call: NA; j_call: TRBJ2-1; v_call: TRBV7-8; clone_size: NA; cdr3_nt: TGTGCCAGCAGCTTAGCGCTGGGTTTGGGTGAGCAGTTCTTC; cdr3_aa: CASSLALGLGEQFF
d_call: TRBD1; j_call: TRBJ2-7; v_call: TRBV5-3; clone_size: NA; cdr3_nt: TGTGCCAGAAGCTTGTTGGTAGGGGGCCGGAGCTCCTACGAGCAGTACTTC; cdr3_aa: CARSLLVGGRSSYEQYF
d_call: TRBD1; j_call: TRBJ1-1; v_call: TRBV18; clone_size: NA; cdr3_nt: TGTGCCAGCTCGCCTGACAGGGGATCCACTGAAGCTTTCTTT; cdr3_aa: CASSPDRGSTEAFF
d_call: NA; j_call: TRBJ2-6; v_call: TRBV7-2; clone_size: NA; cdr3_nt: TGTGCCAGCAGCTCCACTGGGGCCAACGTCCTGACTTTC; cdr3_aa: CASSSTGANVLTF
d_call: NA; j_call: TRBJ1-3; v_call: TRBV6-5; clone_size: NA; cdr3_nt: TGTGCCAGTCGGAGGCAGGGTGGAAACACCATATATTTT; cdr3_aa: CASRRQGGNTIYF
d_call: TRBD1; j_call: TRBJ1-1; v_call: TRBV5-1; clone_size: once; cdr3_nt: TGCGCCAGCAGCTTTGGGAGGGGGCGCTTGAACACTGAAGCTTTCTTT; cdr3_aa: CASSFGRGRLNTEAFF
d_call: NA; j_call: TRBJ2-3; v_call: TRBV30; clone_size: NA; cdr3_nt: TGTGCCTGGAGTGTCGGAGATACGCAGTATTTT; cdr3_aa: CAWSVGDTQYF
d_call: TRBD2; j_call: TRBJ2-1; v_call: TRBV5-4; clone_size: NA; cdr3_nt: TGTGCCAGCAGCCCGGGACTAGCGGAATCGGTCGGCGAGCAGTTCTTC; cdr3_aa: CASSPGLAESVGEQFF
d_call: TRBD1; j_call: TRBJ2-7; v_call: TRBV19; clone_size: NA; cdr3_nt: TGTGCCAGTAGCAGACAGGGTTTGAACTACGAGCAGTACTTC; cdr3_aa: CASSRQGLNYEQYF
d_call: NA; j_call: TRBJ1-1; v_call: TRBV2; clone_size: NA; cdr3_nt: TGTGCCAGCAGCTATACCTCCGCCGAAGCTTTCTTT; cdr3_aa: CASSYTSAEAFF
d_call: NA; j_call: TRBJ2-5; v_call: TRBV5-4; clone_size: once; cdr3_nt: TGTGCCAGCAGCAACATGGAGAGGCAAGAGACCCAGTACTTC; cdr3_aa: CASSNMERQETQYF
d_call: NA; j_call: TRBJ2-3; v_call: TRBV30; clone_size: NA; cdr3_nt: TGTGCCTGGAGTCCAACACGAAGAGGGGATACGCAGTATTTT; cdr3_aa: CAWSPTRRGDTQYF
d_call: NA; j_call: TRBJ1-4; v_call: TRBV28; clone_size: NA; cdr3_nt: TGTGCCAGCAGTTTTTCTGGGGGTAATGAAAAACTGTTTTTT; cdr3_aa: CASSFSGGNEKLFF
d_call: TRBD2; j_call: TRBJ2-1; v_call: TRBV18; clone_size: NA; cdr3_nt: TGTGCCAGCTCACCACGTCCCAGCGGGAGGAATGAGCAGTTCTTC; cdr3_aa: CASSPRPSGRNEQFF
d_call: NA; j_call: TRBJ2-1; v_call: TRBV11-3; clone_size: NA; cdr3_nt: TGTGCCAGCAGTTTCAGCGGGTCCTACAATGAGCAGTTCTTC; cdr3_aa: CASSFSGSYNEQFF
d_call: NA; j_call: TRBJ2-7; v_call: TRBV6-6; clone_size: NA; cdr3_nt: TGTGCCAGCAGTTACTCGACTCGACAAAACTCCTACGAGCAGTACTTC; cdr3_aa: CASSYSTRQNSYEQYF
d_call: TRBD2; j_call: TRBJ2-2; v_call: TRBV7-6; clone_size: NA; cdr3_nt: TGTGCCAGCAGCTCGCGTGGGACTAGCTCAGCCGGGGAGCTGTTTTTT; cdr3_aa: CASSSRGTSSAGELFF
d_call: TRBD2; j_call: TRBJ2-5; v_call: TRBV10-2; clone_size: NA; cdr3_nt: TGCGCCAGCAGTGATCTAGCGGGAGTAGGAGAGACCCAGTACTTC; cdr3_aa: CASSDLAGVGETQYF
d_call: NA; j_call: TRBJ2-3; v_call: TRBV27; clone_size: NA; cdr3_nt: TGTGCCAGCAGTTTCAGGAGGGGAAGTATGGATACGCAGTATTTT; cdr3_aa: CASSFRRGSMDTQYF
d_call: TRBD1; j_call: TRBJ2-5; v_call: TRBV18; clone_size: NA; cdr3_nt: TGTGCCAGCTCACCACTTAGGACAGGGGGCGCGGAGACCCAGTACTTC; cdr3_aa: CASSPLRTGGAETQYF
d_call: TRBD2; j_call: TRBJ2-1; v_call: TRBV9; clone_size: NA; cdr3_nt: TGTGCCAGCAGCGTGGGACTAGCGGGAGTCGGCTCCTACAATGAGCAGTTCTTC; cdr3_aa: CASSVGLAGVGSYNEQFF
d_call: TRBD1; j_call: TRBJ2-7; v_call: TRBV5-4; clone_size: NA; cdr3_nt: TGTGCCAGCTGGAACCGGGACAGGACCTCCTACGAGCAGTACTTC; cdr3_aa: CASWNRDRTSYEQYF
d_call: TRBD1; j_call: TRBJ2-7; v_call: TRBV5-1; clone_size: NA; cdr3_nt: TGCGCCAGCAGCGTAGGACAGGGGGGCCCCTACGAGCAGTACTTC; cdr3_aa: CASSVGQGGPYEQYF
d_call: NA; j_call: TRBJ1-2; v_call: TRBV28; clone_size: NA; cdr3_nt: TGTGCCAGCAGCGTTGGGGGAGCTGGCTATGGCTACACCTTC; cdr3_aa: CASSVGGAGYGYTF
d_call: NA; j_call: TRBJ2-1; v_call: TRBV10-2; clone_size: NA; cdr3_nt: TGCGCCAGCAGTGAGACACTAGCAGGTGAGCAGTTCTTC; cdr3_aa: CASSETLAGEQFF
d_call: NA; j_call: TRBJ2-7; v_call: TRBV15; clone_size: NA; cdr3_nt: TGTGCCACCAGCGGTCAGGTAGGGCTCGAGCAGTACTTC; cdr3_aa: CATSGQVGLEQYF
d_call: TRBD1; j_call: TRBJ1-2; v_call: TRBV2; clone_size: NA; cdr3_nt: TGTGCCAGCAGCCCGAGGACAGGGGGCGGCTATGGCTACACCTTC; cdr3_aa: CASSPRTGGGYGYTF